This record concerns one T cell receptor beta chain sequence. What it recognizes is unknown. TCRdb's table, derived via immunoSEQ multiplex PCR, lists solely in-frame clones and lacks some. This sample has more than 25,000 clones, with 79% found just once. These data come from a study of radiotherapy plus CTLA-4 blockade in lung cancer. Study context: Patients showed objective responses in roughly 18% of cases and disease control in under 35%.

Overall study findings and caveats: Early clone dynamics of blood T cells, plus interferon-beta, reportedly predicted response best. An expansion of tumor-derived TCR clones occurred in blood after radiotherapy plus ipilimumab.

Sequenced material: peripheral blood, taken from a patient treated with radiotherapy plus ipilimumab. The clonotype comes from a human donor with non-small cell lung cancer that progressed on radiotherapy plus ipilimumab.

The CDR3 sequence: CASDRGYTEAFF. The CDR3 DNA reads as TGTGCCAGCGACAGGGGCTACACTGAAGCTTTCTTT. This chain joins TRBV2 and TRBJ1-1, with 8 bases matching TRBD1. Germline trimming cut 8 bases from V and 3 bases from J; bases unmatched to any gene: 2. CDR1 and CDR2 (germline): SNHLY, FYNNEI. The CDR3 consists of 12 residues.